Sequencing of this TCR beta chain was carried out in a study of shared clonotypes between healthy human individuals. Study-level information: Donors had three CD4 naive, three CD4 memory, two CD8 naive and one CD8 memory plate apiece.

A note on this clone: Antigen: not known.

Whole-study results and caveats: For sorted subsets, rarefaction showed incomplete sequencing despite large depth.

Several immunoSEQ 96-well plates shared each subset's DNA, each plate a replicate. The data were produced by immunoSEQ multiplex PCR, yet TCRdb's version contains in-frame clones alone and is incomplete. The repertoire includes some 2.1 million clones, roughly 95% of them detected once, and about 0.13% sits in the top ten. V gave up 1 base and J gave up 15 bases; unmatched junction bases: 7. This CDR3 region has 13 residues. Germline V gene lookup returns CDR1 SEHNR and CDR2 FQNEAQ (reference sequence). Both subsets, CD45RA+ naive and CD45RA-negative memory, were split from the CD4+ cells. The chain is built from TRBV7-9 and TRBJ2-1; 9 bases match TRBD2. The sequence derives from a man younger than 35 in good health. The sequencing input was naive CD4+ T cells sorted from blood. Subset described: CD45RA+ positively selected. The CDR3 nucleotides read TGTGCCAGCAGCTTAGGGGCCGGGACTAGCCCGTTCTTC. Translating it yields CASSLGAGTSPFF.